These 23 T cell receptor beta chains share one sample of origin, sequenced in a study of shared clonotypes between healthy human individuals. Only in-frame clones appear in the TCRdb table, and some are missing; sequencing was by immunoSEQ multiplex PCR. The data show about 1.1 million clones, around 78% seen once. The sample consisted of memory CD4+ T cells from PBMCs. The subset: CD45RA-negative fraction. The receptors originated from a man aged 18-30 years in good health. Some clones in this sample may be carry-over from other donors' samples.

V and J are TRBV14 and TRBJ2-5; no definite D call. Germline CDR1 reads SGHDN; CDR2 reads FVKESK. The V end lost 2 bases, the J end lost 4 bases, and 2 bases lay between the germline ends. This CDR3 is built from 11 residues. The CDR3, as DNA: TGTGCCAGCAGCCAAACAGAGACCCAGTACTTC. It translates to CASSQTETQYF.

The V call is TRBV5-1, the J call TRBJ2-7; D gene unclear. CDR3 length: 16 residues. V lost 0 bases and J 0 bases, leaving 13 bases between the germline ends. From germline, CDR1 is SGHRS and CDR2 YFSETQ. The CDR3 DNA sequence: TGCGCCAGCAGCTTGGGGTGGACGTCAAGCTCCTACGAGCAGTACTTC. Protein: CASSLGWTSSSYEQYF.

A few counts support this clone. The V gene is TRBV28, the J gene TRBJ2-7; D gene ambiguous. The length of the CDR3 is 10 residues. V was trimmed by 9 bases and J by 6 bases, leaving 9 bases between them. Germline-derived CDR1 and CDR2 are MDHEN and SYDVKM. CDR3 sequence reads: CARSRREQYF. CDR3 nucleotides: TGTGCCAGATCCAGACGCGAGCAGTACTTC.

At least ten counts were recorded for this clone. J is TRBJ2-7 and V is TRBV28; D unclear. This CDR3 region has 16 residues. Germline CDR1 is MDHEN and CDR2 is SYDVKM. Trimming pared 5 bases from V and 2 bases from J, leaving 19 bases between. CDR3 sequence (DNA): TGTGCCAGCAGTCCAGGTAGTCTGACCTTAACCTACGAGCAGTACTTC. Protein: CASSPGSLTLTYEQYF.

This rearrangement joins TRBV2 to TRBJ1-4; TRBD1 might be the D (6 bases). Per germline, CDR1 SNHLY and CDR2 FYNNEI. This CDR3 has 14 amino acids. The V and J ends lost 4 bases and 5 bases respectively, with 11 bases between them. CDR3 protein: CASSVDRLNEKLFF. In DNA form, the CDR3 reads TGTGCCAGCAGTGTTGACAGGCTAAATGAAAAACTGTTTTTT.

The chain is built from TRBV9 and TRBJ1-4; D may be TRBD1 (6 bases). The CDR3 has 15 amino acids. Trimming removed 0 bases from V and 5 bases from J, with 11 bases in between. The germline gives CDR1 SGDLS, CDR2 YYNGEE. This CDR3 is CASSVGRQGNEKLFF. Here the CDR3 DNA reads TGTGCCAGCAGCGTAGGTAGGCAGGGGAATGAAAAACTGTTTTTT. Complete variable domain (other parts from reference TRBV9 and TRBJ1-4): DSGVTQTPKHLITATGQRVTLRCSPRSGDLSVYWYQQSLDQGLQFLIQYYNGEERAKGNILERFSAQQFPDLHSELNLSSLELGDSALYFCASSVGRQGNEKLFFGSGTQLSVL.

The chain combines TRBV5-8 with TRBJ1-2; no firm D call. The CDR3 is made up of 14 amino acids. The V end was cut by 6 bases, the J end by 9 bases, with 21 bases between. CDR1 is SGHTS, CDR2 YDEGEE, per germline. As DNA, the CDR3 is TGTGCCAGCACCTCGGGCGGCTCCCGGTTGCGCTACACCTTC. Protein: CASTSGGSRLRYTF.

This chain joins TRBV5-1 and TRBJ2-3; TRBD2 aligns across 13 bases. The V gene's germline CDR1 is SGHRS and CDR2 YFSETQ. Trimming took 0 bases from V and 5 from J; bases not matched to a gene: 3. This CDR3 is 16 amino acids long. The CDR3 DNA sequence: TGCGCCAGCAGCTTGGGGACTAGCGGGAGAGGAGATACGCAGTATTTT. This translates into CASSLGTSGRGDTQYF.

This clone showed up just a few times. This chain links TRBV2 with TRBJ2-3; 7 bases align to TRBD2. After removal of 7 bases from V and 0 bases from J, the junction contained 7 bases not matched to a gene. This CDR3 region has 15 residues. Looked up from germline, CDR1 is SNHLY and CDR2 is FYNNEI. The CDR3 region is CASTEAGTSTDTQYF. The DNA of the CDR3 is TGTGCCAGCACGGAAGCGGGGACTAGCACAGATACGCAGTATTTT. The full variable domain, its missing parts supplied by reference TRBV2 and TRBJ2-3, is EPEVTQTPSHQVTQMGQEVILRCVPISNHLYFYWYRQILGQKVEFLVSFYNNEISEKSEIFDDQFSVERPDGSNFTLKIRSTKLEDSAMYFCASTEAGTSTDTQYFGPGTRLTVL.

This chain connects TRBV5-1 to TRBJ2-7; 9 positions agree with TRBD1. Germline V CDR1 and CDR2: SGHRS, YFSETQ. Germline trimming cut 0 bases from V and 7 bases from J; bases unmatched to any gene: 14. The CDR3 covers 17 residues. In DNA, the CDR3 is TGCGCCAGCAGCTTGGTATTTGGTTGGGACAGGGTTGAGGAGCAGTACTTC. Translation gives CASSLVFGWDRVEEQYF.

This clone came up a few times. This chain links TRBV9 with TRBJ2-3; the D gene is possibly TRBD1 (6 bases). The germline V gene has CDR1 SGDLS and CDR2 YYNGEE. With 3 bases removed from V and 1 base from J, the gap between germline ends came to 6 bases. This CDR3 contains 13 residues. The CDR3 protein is CASSGGRTDTQYF. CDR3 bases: TGTGCCAGCAGCGGGGGGCGCACAGATACGCAGTATTTT.

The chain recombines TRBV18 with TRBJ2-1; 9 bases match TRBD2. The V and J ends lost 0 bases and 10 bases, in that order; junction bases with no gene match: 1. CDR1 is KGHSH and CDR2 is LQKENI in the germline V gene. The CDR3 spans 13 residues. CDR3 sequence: CASSPPSGREQFF. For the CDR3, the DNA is TGTGCCAGCTCACCACCTAGCGGGAGAGAGCAGTTCTTC.

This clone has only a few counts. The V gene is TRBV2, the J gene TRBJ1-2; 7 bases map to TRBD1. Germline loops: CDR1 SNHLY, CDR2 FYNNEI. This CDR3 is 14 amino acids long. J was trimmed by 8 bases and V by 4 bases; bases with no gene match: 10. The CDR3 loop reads CASSGDSLNGGYTF. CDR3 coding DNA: TGTGCCAGCAGTGGGGACAGTTTGAATGGGGGCTACACCTTC.

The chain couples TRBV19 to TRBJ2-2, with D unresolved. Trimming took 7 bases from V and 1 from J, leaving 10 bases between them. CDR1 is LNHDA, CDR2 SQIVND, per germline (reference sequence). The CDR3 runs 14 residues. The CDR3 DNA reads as TGTGCCAGTAACCGCCCTGGGAACACCGGGGAGCTGTTTTTT. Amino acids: CASNRPGNTGELFF.

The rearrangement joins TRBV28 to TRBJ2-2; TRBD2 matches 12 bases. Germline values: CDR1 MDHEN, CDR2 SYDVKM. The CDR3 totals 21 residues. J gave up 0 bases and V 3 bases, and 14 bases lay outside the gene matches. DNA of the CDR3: TGTGCCAGCAGTTTCTTCCGGACTAGCGGGGCCCCACCGCCGAACACCGGGGAGCTGTTTTTT. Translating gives CASSFFRTSGAPPPNTGELFF.

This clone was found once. The CDR3 here is CASTLQGSEQYF. CDR3 nucleotide sequence: TGTGCCAGCACGCTACAGGGGAGCGAGCAGTACTTC. The chain links TRBV5-8 to TRBJ2-7; TRBD1 matches 7 bases. The CDR3 consists of 12 residues. The germline V gene encodes CDR1 SGHTS and CDR2 YDEGEE. J was trimmed by 6 bases and V by 6 bases; bases with no gene match: 6.

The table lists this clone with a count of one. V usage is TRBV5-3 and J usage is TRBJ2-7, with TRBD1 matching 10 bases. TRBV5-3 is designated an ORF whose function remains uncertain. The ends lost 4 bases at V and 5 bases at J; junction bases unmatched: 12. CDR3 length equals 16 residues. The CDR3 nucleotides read TGTGCCAGAAGCACTACCGGGACAGGGGATGGTAACGAGCAGTACTTC. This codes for CARSTTGTGDGNEQYF.

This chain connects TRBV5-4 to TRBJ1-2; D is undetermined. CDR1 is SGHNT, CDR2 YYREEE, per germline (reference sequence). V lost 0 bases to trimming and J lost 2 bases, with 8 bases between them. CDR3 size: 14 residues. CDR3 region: CASSLGGENYGYTF. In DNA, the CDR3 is TGTGCCAGCAGCTTGGGTGGGGAAAACTATGGCTACACCTTC.

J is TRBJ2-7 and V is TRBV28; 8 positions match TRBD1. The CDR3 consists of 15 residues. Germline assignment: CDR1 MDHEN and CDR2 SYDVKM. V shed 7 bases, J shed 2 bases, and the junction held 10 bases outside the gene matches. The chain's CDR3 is CASIPGQGQAYEQYF. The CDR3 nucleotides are TGTGCCAGCATCCCCGGACAGGGCCAAGCCTACGAGCAGTACTTC. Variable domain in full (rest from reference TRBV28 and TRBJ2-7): DVKVTQSSRYLVKRTGEKVFLECVQDMDHENMFWYRQDPGLGLRLIYFSYDVKMKEKGDIPEGYSVSREKKERFSLILESASTNQTSMYLCASIPGQGQAYEQYFGPGTRLTVT.

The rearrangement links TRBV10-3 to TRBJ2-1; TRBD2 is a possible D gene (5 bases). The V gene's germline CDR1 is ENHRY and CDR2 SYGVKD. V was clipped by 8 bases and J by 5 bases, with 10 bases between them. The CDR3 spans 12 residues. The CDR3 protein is CAIASGDNEQFF. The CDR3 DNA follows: TGTGCCATCGCCAGCGGTGACAATGAGCAGTTCTTC.

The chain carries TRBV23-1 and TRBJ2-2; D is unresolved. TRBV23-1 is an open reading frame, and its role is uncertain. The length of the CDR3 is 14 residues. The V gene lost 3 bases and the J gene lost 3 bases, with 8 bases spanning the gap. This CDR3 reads CASSHEGHTGELFF. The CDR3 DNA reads TGCGCCAGCAGTCATGAAGGTCACACCGGGGAGCTGTTTTTT.

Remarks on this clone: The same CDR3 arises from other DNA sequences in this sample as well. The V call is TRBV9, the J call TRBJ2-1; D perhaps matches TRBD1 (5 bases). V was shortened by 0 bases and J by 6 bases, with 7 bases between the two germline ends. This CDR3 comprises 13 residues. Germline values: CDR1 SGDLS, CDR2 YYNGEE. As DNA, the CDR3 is TGTGCCAGCAGCGTAGGACAGATCAATGAGCAGTTCTTC. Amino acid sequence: CASSVGQINEQFF.

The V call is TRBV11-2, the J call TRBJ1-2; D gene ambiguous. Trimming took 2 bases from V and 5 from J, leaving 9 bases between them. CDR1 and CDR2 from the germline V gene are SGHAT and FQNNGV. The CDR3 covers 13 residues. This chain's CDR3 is CASSLREDYGYTF. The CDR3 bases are TGTGCCAGCAGCTTACGGGAGGATTATGGCTACACCTTC. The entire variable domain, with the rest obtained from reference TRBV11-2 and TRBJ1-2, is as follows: EAGVAQSPRYKIIEKRQSVAFWCNPISGHATLYWYQQILGQGPKLLIQFQNNGVVDDSQLPKDRFSAERLKGVDSTLKIQPAKLEDSAVYLCASSLREDYGYTFGSGTRLTVV.